This T cell receptor beta chain originates from a study of T cells in Graves' hyperthyroidism and ophthalmopathy. Overall study results and limits: The model's output predicted ophthalmopathy at a median of roughly 6.9 months prior to onset.

The CDR3 spans 16 residues. The germline V gene has CDR1 KGHSH and CDR2 LQKENI. Trimming stripped 0 bases from V and 5 bases from J, with 14 bases between. There are many counts of this clonotype. The antigen remains unidentified. Hyperthyroidism in the patients, aged 18 to 65, was newly diagnosed and under 2 months in duration. A patient was excluded if there was uncontrolled infection, other autoimmune disease, pregnancy or lactation. The TCR beta CDR3 regions underwent amplification using RNA transcripts as the source. HTBI primers were employed in a first-round RT-PCR of the TCR CDR3. A single record per CDR3 protein comes from TCRdb applying MiXCR to the multiplex PCR reads. The table has fewer than 250,000 distinct CDR3 sequences, roughly 17% seen once.

Sequences were obtained from blood. The V call is TRBV18, the J call TRBJ2-1, with a possible D match to TRBD1 (6 bases). This TCR was sampled from a man in his fifties or sixties with Graves' hyperthyroidism. CDR3 in amino acids: CASSPPNRDIHNEQFF. CDR3 DNA: TGTGCCAGCTCACCACCAAACCGGGACATACACAATGAGCAGTTCTTC.